Sequencing of this T cell receptor (beta chain) was carried out in a study of preoperative IRX-2 immunotherapy in early breast cancer (dated by TCRdb to the late 2010s). On this clone itself: Its binding antigen is unknown. Nothing much larger sits one base from this clone, and base qualities are not available.

To prepare the library, the immunoSEQ multiplex PCR assay was applied. The immuneACCESS repertoire file appears here via TCRdb, limited to in-frame rearrangements. These files lack a portion of the clones; in checked studies, under half of the deficit traces to unresolved V genes, and the cause of the others is not known. This sample has about 42,000 clones in its table, and approximately 80% of those were observed once. Over 1% of the sample goes to the ten largest clones. Interpreted using the paper, the treatment or condition label stands for: preoperative locoregional IRX-2 cytokine immunotherapy. The samples were obtained from a phase Ib study that tested preoperative, locoregional IRX-2 cytokine immunotherapy designed to prime immune responses. The donors were early-stage breast cancer patients who were given IRX-2 prior to surgery. Its CDR3 holds 14 amino acids, cysteine through phenylalanine. Only the CDR3 part of the read is kept: 42 bases, read in frame from the first base. V gives up 0 bases and J gives up 0 bases, and the segment between their germline ends measures 6 bases. CDR1 and CDR2 are read off the germline V gene as SGHRS and YFSETQ.

This receptor was taken from a human donor with breast cancer. The sample in question was tumor tissue, obtained after IRX-2 immunotherapy. The chain is encoded by TRBV5-1 joined to TRBJ1-2, with the D gene uncertain. Read as DNA, the sequence is TGCGCCAGCAGCTTGGAGTCACCTAACTATGGCTACACCTTC. It translates as CASSLESPNYGYTF.